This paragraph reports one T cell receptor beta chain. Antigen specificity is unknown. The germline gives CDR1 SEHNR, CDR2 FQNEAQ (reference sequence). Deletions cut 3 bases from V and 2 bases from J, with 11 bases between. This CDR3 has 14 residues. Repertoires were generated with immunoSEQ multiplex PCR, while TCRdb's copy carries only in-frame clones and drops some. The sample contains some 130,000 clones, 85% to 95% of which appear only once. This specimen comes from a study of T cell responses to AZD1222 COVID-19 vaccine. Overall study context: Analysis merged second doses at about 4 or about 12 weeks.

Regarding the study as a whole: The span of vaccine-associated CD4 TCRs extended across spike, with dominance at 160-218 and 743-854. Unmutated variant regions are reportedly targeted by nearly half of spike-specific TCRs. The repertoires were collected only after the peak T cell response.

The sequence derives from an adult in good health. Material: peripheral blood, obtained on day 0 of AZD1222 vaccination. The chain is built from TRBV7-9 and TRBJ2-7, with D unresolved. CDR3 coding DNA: TGTGCCAGCAGCTTCGCCCCCGTCGCCTACGAGCAGTACTTC. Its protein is CASSFAPVAYEQYF.